This TCR beta chain was profiled in a study of CXCR3-negative and CXCR3-positive naive CD8 T cells. Overall study results and limits: More hydrophobic TRB CDR3s were found in CXCR3-positive naive cells than in CXCR3-negative naive cells.

TRB cDNA libraries were made by UMI-labeled 5' RACE. One entry per CDR3 protein, without DNA, is what TCRdb gives after re-calling the 5' RACE reads. The listing contains some 6,900 distinct CDR3 sequences. Details on this clonotype: Its target is unknown.

The CDR3 spans 15 residues. Germline CDR1 SGHTA, CDR2 FQGNSA. The receptor was isolated from a human donor in good health. Some clones in this sample may be carry-over from other donors' samples. Material: naive CXCR3+ CD8+ T cells from blood. This sample's subset: CD45RO-CCR7+CD27+CD95- naive CD8+ T cells expressing CXCR3 (TNR3+). The chain links TRBV7-2 to TRBJ1-6; TCRdb picks TRBD1, but there is no DNA to check that call. The CDR3 loop is CASSLTGQGGAPLHF.